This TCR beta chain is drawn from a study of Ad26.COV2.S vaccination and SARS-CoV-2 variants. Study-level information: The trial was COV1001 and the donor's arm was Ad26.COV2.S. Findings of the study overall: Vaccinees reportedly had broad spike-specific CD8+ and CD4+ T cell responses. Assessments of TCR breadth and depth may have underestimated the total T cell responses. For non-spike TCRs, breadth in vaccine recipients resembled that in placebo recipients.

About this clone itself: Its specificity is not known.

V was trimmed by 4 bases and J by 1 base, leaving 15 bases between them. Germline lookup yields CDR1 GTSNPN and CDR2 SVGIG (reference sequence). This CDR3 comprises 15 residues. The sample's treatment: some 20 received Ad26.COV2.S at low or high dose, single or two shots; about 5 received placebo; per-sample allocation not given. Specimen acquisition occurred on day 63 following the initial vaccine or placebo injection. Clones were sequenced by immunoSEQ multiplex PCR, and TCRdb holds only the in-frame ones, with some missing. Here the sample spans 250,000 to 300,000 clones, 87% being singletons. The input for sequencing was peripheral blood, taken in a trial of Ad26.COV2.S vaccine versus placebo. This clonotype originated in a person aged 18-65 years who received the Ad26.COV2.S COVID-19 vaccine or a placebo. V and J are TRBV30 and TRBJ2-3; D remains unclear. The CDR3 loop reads CAWTPSGAGTDTQYF. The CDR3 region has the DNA TGTGCCTGGACTCCTTCGGGCGCCGGCACAGATACGCAGTATTTT. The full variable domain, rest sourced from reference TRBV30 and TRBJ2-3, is SQTIHQWPATLVQPVGSPLSLECTVEGTSNPNLYWYRQAAGRGLQLLFYSVGIGQISSEVPQNLSASRPQDRQFILSSKKLLLSDSGFYLCAWTPSGAGTDTQYFGPGTRLTVL.